A single T cell receptor beta chain is shown here with its context. Preparation of the TCRbeta library used unique molecular identifiers. TCRdb re-called the PCR reads with MiXCR, one entry per CDR3 protein. Of roughly 500,000 distinct CDR3 sequences detected, approximately 32% appear once; the ten largest clones hold 2% to 2.5%. The data were obtained in a study of T-cell reconstitution after alpha-beta-depleted transplantation in children. CDR1 is SQVTM and CDR2 is ANQGSEA in the germline V gene. The length of the CDR3 is 14 residues. The germline V and J ends were trimmed by 2 bases and 13 bases, with 21 bases remaining between them.

The material sequenced was PBMCs from the stem cell graft donor, taken from the stem cell graft. The rearrangement joins TRBV29-1 to TRBJ2-1; D unresolved. This TCR came from a human donor who donated a stem cell graft to a child with aplastic anemia. DNA for the CDR3: TGCAGCGTTGAAATACCAAGGGCCTCACCGAACCAGTTCTTC. This sequence encodes CSVEIPRASPNQFF.